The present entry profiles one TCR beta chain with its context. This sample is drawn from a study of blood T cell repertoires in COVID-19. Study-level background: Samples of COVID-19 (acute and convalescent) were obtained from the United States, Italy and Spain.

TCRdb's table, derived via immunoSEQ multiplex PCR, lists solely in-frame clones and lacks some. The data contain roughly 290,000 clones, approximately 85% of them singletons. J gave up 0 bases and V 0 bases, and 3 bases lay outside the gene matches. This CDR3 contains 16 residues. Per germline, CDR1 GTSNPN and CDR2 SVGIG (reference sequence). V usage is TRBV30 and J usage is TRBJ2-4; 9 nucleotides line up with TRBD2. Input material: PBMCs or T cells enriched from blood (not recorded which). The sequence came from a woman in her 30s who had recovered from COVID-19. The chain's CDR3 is CAWSVGLALAKNIQYF. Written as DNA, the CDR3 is TGTGCCTGGAGTGTGGGACTAGCACTAGCCAAAAACATTCAGTACTTC.